The source of this TCR beta chain is a study of blood T cell repertoires in COVID-19. In the study overall: The samples span acute and convalescent COVID-19 from the United States, Italy and Spain. The analysed material was cDNA or gDNA that came from T cells, B-cell-depleted T cells, or PBMCs.

This clone was seen more than once but under ten times. Original handling: Reference gene primer amplification gave nucleated cell count estimates. Profiling relied on immunoSEQ multiplex PCR, and the TCRdb table lists in-frame clones only, not all of them. The DNA was the basis for D and trimming; V, J and clone size are from that table. The sample includes roughly 250,000 clones, approximately 90% seen only once; the top ten take around 0.84%. This receptor was obtained from a man aged 25 to 40 with acute or convalescent COVID-19. The sample consisted of peripheral blood.

This chain's CDR3 is CASSQGIGGGQPQHF. Written as DNA, the CDR3 is TGTGCCAGCAGCCAAGGGATAGGGGGCGGACAGCCCCAGCATTTT. The chain uses TRBV4-2 and TRBJ1-5, with TRBD1 matching 7 bases. The CDR3 contains 15 residues. In germline, CDR1 is LGHNA, CDR2 YNFKEQ. V dropped 1 base and J dropped 7; count of bases not matched to a gene: 7.